The rows below give T cell receptor beta chains drawn from one sample of a study of T cell clones after liver transplantation. This table comes from immunoSEQ multiplex PCR, and its TCRdb copy is limited to in-frame clones, with some not included. The data contain tens of thousands of clones, about nine tenths of them seen just once; the ten biggest clones take up less than 3%. The input for sequencing was CD4+ T cells from blood, taken before liver transplant. All receptors come from a human donor who received a liver transplant. Both conserved end residues are part of each CDR3. Each record gives: D gene, clone size, V gene, J gene, CDR3 DNA, CDR3 protein. The D gene is left open where the match is weak. Clone size, where shown, is once, few, many, or a class for clones that have expanded.

D: NA; size: NA; V: TRBV7-7; J: TRBJ2-1; DNA: TGTGCCAGCAGCCAGGGACTTCTCAATGAGCAGTTCTTC; CDR3: CASSQGLLNEQFF
D: NA; size: NA; V: TRBV13; J: TRBJ2-3; DNA: TGTGCCAGCAGCCGAATTGCTTTCACAGATACGCAGTATTTT; CDR3: CASSRIAFTDTQYF
D: NA; size: NA; V: TRBV4-2; J: TRBJ2-5; DNA: TGTGCCAGCAGCCAAGAGGGCAGTTACCAAGAGACCCAGTACTTC; CDR3: CASSQEGSYQETQYF
D: TRBD2; size: NA; V: TRBV6-5; J: TRBJ2-1; DNA: TGTGCCAGCAGTTACTCACTAGCGGGAGTCGACAATGAGCAGTTCTTC; CDR3: CASSYSLAGVDNEQFF
D: NA; size: NA; V: TRBV7-2; J: TRBJ2-3; DNA: TGTGCCAGCAGCTTAGTGGCGGAGGGAGGCACGCAGTATTTT; CDR3: CASSLVAEGGTQYF
D: NA; size: NA; V: TRBV4-1; J: TRBJ2-3; DNA: TGCGCCAGCAGCCAAGATGGGGTACTTACAGATACGCAGTATTTT; CDR3: CASSQDGVLTDTQYF
D: TRBD2; size: NA; V: TRBV15; J: TRBJ2-1; DNA: TGTGCCACCAGCAGATGGGACCCCTCCCGAAGCGGGAGAATAAACAATGAGCAGTTCTTC; CDR3: CATSRWDPSRSGRINNEQFF
D: NA; size: NA; V: TRBV18; J: TRBJ2-7; DNA: TGTGCCAGCTCACCATCCGGACCAAGGGACGAGCAGTACTTC; CDR3: CASSPSGPRDEQYF
D: TRBD1; size: NA; V: TRBV5-1; J: TRBJ2-7; DNA: TGCGCCAGCAGCTCCGGACAGGGGTCCTCCTACGAGCAGTACTTC; CDR3: CASSSGQGSSYEQYF
D: NA; size: NA; V: TRBV18; J: TRBJ2-5; DNA: TGTGCCAGCTCACCAGGTTTGGAGACCCAGTACTTC; CDR3: CASSPGLETQYF
D: NA; size: NA; V: TRBV11-2; J: TRBJ2-6; DNA: TGTGCCAGCAGCTTAGGGCTTAGGGCCATCGGGGCCAACGTCCTGACTTTC; CDR3: CASSLGLRAIGANVLTF
D: TRBD2; size: NA; V: TRBV7-3; J: TRBJ2-5; DNA: TGTGCCAGTCCTAAAGGGGGACCCGGACTAGCAATATACTCGGAGACCCAGTACTTC; CDR3: CASPKGGPGLAIYSETQYF
D: TRBD2; size: NA; V: TRBV4-3; J: TRBJ2-7; DNA: TGCGCCAGCAGCCAAGGGACTAGCTCCTACGAGCAGTACTTC; CDR3: CASSQGTSSYEQYF
D: TRBD2; size: NA; V: TRBV15; J: TRBJ2-5; DNA: TGTGCCACCAGCAGAGGAGCGGGAGGGACCCAAGAGACCCAGTACTTC; CDR3: CATSRGAGGTQETQYF
D: TRBD1; size: NA; V: TRBV29-1; J: TRBJ1-2; DNA: TGCAGCGCGCGGGACAGTGGGAGTTATGGCTACACCTTC; CDR3: CSARDSGSYGYTF
D: NA; size: NA; V: TRBV18; J: TRBJ2-3; DNA: TGTGCCAGCTCACCATATGGCGGCACAGATACGCAGTATTTT; CDR3: CASSPYGGTDTQYF
D: TRBD1; size: NA; V: TRBV4-3; J: TRBJ2-2; DNA: TGCGCCAGCAGCCAAGACCCCCAGGGGGTTCCCGGGGAGCTGTTTTTT; CDR3: CASSQDPQGVPGELFF
D: TRBD2; size: few; V: TRBV7-2; J: TRBJ2-2; DNA: TGTGCCAGCAGCTCCGGTCTAGCGGCCGGGGAGCTGTTTTTT; CDR3: CASSSGLAAGELFF
D: NA; size: few; V: TRBV5-1; J: TRBJ1-2; DNA: TGCGCCAGCAGCTTGGACACCTATGGCTACACCTTC; CDR3: CASSLDTYGYTF
D: NA; size: NA; V: TRBV4-1; J: TRBJ1-4; DNA: TGCGCCAGCAGCCTACGGGCCCTTGATAGCACAACTAATGAAAAACTGTTTTTT; CDR3: CASSLRALDSTTNEKLFF
D: NA; size: NA; V: TRBV27; J: TRBJ2-6; DNA: TGTGCCAGCAGTTTGTTCGGTGGGGCCAACGTCCTGACTTTC; CDR3: CASSLFGGANVLTF
D: NA; size: NA; V: TRBV11-2; J: TRBJ1-1; DNA: TGTGCCAGCACCTTGACAGCCACGAACACTGAAGCTTTCTTT; CDR3: CASTLTATNTEAFF
D: TRBD2; size: NA; V: TRBV29-1; J: TRBJ2-3; DNA: TGCAGCGTTGAAGCCCTGGGACTAGCGGGTGGCAGCACAGATACGCAGTATTTT; CDR3: CSVEALGLAGGSTDTQYF
D: NA; size: few; V: TRBV10-2; J: TRBJ1-5; DNA: TGCGCCAGCAGTGAGTCAGGTATCAATCAGCCCCAGCATTTT; CDR3: CASSESGINQPQHF
D: TRBD1; size: NA; V: TRBV18; J: TRBJ2-3; DNA: TGTGCCAGCTCACCCGGGACAGCGGTGTTCGATACGCAGTATTTT; CDR3: CASSPGTAVFDTQYF
D: TRBD1; size: NA; V: TRBV5-1; J: TRBJ2-5; DNA: TGCGCCAGCAGCGAGTACAGGGGCCCGGAGACCCAGTACTTC; CDR3: CASSEYRGPETQYF
D: NA; size: NA; V: TRBV19; J: TRBJ1-4; DNA: TGTGCCAGTAGTAAGGCGGGAACAAATGAAAAACTGTTTTTT; CDR3: CASSKAGTNEKLFF
D: NA; size: medium-sized; V: TRBV18; J: TRBJ1-5; DNA: TGTGCCAGCTCATCAGGACAGAAATTCAATCAGCCCCAGCATTTT; CDR3: CASSSGQKFNQPQHF
D: NA; size: NA; V: TRBV2; J: TRBJ2-7; DNA: TGTGCCAGCAGTAAAGACTACGAGCAGTACTTC; CDR3: CASSKDYEQYF
D: NA; size: NA; V: TRBV18; J: TRBJ1-3; DNA: TGTGCCAGCTCACGGTCGACGGTTCCCTCTGGAAACACCATATATTTT; CDR3: CASSRSTVPSGNTIYF
D: NA; size: NA; V: TRBV7-9; J: TRBJ1-3; DNA: TGTGCCAGCAGCTCCGGGGGCGTTATTGACACCATATATTTT; CDR3: CASSSGGVIDTIYF
D: NA; size: NA; V: TRBV11-1; J: TRBJ1-1; DNA: TGTGCCAGCAGCTGGGAGGGTCGGACGGCTGAAGCTTTCTTT; CDR3: CASSWEGRTAEAFF
D: TRBD1; size: NA; V: TRBV19; J: TRBJ1-5; DNA: TGTGCCAGTAGAAGACAGGGAGACCAGCCCCAGCATTTT; CDR3: CASRRQGDQPQHF
D: TRBD1; size: NA; V: TRBV2; J: TRBJ1-1; DNA: TGTGCCAGCGAAGCAGGGGGCTCTGAAGCTTTCTTT; CDR3: CASEAGGSEAFF
D: NA; size: NA; V: TRBV5-1; J: TRBJ2-5; DNA: TGCGCCAGCAGCTCGGGGCCCCTAGAGACCCAGTACTTC; CDR3: CASSSGPLETQYF
D: NA; size: NA; V: TRBV6-1; J: TRBJ2-5; DNA: TGTGCCAGCAGTGAAGGGCTGCGGGTCTACCAAGAGACCCAGTACTTC; CDR3: CASSEGLRVYQETQYF